Given below is one T cell receptor beta chain in context. V was clipped by 7 bases and J by 5 bases, with 17 bases between them. The CDR3 loop spans 14 amino acids. Germline V lookup: CDR1 MNHEY, CDR2 SVGAGI. This specimen comes from a study of control samples from healthy donors and cancer patients. TCRdb's copy holds only in-frame clones and misses some; the assay was immunoSEQ multiplex PCR. The table shows 120,000 or so clones, with 70% to 90% occurring only once. The chain uses TRBV6-5 and TRBJ1-1; no firm D call. The clonotype comes from a man in his fifties or sixties in good health. The material sequenced was blood. CDR3 DNA: TGTGCCAGCACGGCCCTAGTAATAGGAACTGAAGCTTTCTTT. Translated: CASTALVIGTEAFF.